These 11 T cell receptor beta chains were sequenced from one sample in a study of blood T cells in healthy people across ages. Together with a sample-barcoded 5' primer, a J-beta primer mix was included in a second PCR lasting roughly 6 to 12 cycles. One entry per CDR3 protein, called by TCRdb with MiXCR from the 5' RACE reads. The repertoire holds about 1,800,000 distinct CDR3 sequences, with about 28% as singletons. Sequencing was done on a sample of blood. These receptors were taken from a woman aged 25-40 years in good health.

The CDR3 DNA follows: TGTGCCACCCTGGACCCAACCTACGAGCAGTTCTTC. Encoded protein: CATLDPTYEQFF. The chain has TRBV6-5 and TRBJ2-1; D is unresolved. Trimming took 10 bases from V and 10 from J, leaving 17 bases between them. The CDR3 is 12 residues long. Looked up from germline, CDR1 is MNHEY and CDR2 is SVGAGI.

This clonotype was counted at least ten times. The CDR3 sequence is CSARDPAGYTDTQYF. The DNA of the CDR3 is TGCAGTGCTAGAGATCCAGCGGGATACACAGATACGCAGTATTTT. The rearrangement joins TRBV20-1 to TRBJ2-3, with 7 nucleotides matching TRBD2. The CDR3 consists of 15 residues. The junction had 5 bases not matched to a gene; V was cut back by 0 bases and J by 2 bases. The germline V gene has CDR1 DFQATT and CDR2 SNEGSKA (reference sequence).

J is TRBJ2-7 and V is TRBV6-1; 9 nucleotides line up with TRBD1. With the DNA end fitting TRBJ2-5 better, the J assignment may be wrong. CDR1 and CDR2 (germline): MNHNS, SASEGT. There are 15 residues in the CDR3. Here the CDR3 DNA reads TGTGCCAGCTCCGGGACAGGGAACGGAAAAGAGACCCAGTACTTC. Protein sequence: CASSGTGNGKETQYF.

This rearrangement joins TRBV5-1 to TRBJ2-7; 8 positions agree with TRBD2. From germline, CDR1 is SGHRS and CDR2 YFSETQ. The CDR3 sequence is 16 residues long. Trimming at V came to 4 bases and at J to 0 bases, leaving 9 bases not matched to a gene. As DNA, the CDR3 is TGCGCCAGCAGCCCGCGAATAGCGGGGAGCTCCTACGAGCAGTACTTC. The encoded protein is CASSPRIAGSSYEQYF.

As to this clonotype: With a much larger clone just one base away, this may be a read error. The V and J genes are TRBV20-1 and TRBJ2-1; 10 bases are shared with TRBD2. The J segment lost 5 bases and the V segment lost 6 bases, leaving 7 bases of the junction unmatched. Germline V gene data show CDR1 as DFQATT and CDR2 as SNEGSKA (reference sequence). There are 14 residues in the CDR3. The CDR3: CSALGTSADNEQFF. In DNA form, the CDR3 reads TGCAGTGCCCTGGGGACTAGCGCAGACAATGAGCAGTTCTTC.

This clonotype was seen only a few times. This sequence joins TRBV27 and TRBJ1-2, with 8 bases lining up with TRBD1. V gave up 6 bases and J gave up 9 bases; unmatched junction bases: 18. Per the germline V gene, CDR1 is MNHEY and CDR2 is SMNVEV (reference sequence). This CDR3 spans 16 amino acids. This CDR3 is CASSPTSDRAWNRYTF. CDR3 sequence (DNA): TGTGCCAGCAGCCCGACCTCGGACAGGGCTTGGAATCGCTACACCTTC.

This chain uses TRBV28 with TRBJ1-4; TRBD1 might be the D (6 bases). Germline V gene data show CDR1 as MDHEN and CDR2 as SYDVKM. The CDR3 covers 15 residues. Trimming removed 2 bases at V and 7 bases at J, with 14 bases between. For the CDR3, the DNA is TGTGCCAGCAGTTTAATCGGGGGGCGGCGTGAAAAACTGTTTTTT. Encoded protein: CASSLIGGRREKLFF.

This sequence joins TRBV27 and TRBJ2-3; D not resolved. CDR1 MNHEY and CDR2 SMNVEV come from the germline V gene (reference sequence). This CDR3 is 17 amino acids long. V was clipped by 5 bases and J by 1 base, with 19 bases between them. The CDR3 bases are TGTGCCAGCAGTCCCCCTTGGACCAGCCAGGGCACAGATACGCAGTATTTT. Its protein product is CASSPPWTSQGTDTQYF.

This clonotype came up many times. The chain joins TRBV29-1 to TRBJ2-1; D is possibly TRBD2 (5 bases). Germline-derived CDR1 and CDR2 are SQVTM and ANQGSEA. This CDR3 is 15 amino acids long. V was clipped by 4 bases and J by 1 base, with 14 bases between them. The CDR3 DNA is TGCAGCGTTGGGAAGGGAGTAGGGTCCTACAATGAGCAGTTCTTC. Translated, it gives CSVGKGVGSYNEQFF.

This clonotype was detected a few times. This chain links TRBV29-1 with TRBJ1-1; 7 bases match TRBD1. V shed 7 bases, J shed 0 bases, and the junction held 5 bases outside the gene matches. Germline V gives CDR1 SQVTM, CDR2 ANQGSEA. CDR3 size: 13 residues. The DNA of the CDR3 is TGCAGCGCCCGGGACAGCATGAACACTGAAGCTTTCTTT. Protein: CSARDSMNTEAFF. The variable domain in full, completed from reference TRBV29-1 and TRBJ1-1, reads SAVISQKPSRDICQRGTSLTIQCQVDSQVTMMFWYRQQPGQSLTLIATANQGSEATYESGFVIDKFPISRPNLTFSTLTVSNMSPEDSSIYLCSARDSMNTEAFFGQGTRLTVV.

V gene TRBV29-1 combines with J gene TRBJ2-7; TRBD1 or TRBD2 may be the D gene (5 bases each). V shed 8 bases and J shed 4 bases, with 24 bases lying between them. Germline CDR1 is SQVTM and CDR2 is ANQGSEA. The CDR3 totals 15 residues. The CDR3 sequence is CSTTRETSGFYEQYF. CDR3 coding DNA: TGCAGCACAACCAGGGAGACATCCGGCTTTTACGAGCAGTACTTC.